This is a list of T cell receptor beta chains from one sample in a study of patients and donors after allogeneic stem cell transplantation. In TCRdb, the RT-PCR reads were re-called with MiXCR into one record per CDR3 protein. The sample has 1,500 to 2,000 distinct CDR3 sequences, about a sixth seen once. The sequencing input was blood, either unsorted or a sorted T cell fraction (not recorded which). Receptors originate from a human donor who was either an allogeneic HSCT recipient or a stem cell or donor lymphocyte infusion donor (not recorded which). It is not recorded whose cells these are; they may come from a transplant donor. Each CDR3 is given without its conserved first and last residue. The D gene is left open where the match is weak.

CDR3 protein: ASSPQRGGADTQY
CDR3 length: 13
D gene: TRBD2
V gene: TRBV5-1

CDR3 protein: ASSGPGAQTQY
CDR3 length: 11
D gene: .
V gene: TRBV12-3/TRBV12-4

CDR3 protein: ASSPGPYNTGELF
CDR3 length: 13
D gene: .
V gene: TRBV14

CDR3 protein: ASQGVTEAF
CDR3 length: 9
D gene: TRBD1
V gene: TRBV27

CDR3 protein: ASSFGQVFLYEQY
CDR3 length: 13
D gene: TRBD1
V gene: TRBV28

CDR3 protein: ASSFLGAGSYNSPLH
CDR3 length: 15
D gene: .
V gene: TRBV27

CDR3 protein: ASRGTDFTGELF
CDR3 length: 12
D gene: .
V gene: TRBV2

CDR3 protein: ASTQPGTRPKAF
CDR3 length: 12
D gene: .
V gene: TRBV7-8

CDR3 protein: ASSFQGVYEQY
CDR3 length: 11
D gene: .
V gene: TRBV7-9

CDR3 protein: SARDPDERHSGEQY
CDR3 length: 14
D gene: .
V gene: TRBV20-1

CDR3 protein: ASSTLSGTGHNQPQH
CDR3 length: 15
D gene: TRBD1
V gene: TRBV6-2/TRBV6-3

CDR3 protein: ASSVRDTEAF
CDR3 length: 10
D gene: .
V gene: TRBV7-9

CDR3 protein: SAPYIFRGT
CDR3 length: 9
D gene: .
V gene: TRBV20-1

CDR3 protein: ASSFGLLDETQY
CDR3 length: 12
D gene: .
V gene: TRBV7-9

CDR3 protein: ASSLEVGKSSSGNTIY
CDR3 length: 16
D gene: .
V gene: TRBV7-2

CDR3 protein: ASSTGTGRQPQH
CDR3 length: 12
D gene: TRBD1
V gene: TRBV28

CDR3 protein: ATSAPGSGMKTQY
CDR3 length: 13
D gene: .
V gene: TRBV15

CDR3 protein: SASRQAPNQPQH
CDR3 length: 12
D gene: .
V gene: TRBV20-1

CDR3 protein: AISERGSALNTEAF
CDR3 length: 14
D gene: .
V gene: TRBV10-3

CDR3 protein: ASCGQVGQPQH
CDR3 length: 11
D gene: TRBD1
V gene: TRBV28

CDR3 protein: ASSFWGEQF
CDR3 length: 9
D gene: .
V gene: TRBV7-9

CDR3 protein: ASSLVGGTSIAKNIQY
CDR3 length: 16
D gene: .
V gene: TRBV5-1

CDR3 protein: ASSWAGGSTEAF
CDR3 length: 12
D gene: .
V gene: TRBV12-3/TRBV12-4

CDR3 protein: SVLHPGLAGLTDTQY
CDR3 length: 15
D gene: TRBD2
V gene: TRBV29-1

CDR3 protein: ASSMSSYEQY
CDR3 length: 10
D gene: .
V gene: TRBV2

CDR3 protein: ASNPTRGGNYNEQF
CDR3 length: 14
D gene: .
V gene: TRBV28

CDR3 protein: ASRPRRGESSTNEKLF
CDR3 length: 16
D gene: .
V gene: TRBV6-1

CDR3 protein: ASSAGQIVNYGYT
CDR3 length: 13
D gene: TRBD1
V gene: TRBV9

CDR3 protein: ASSQDLAGSEAF
CDR3 length: 12
D gene: .
V gene: TRBV4-3

CDR3 protein: SANVQGRNIQY
CDR3 length: 11
D gene: TRBD1
V gene: TRBV20-1

CDR3 protein: ASSPDMNYGYT
CDR3 length: 11
D gene: .
V gene: TRBV18

CDR3 protein: SADDRGPGYT
CDR3 length: 10
D gene: TRBD1
V gene: TRBV20-1

CDR3 protein: SAGQTGKAEAF
CDR3 length: 11
D gene: .
V gene: TRBV20-1

CDR3 protein: ATSDPPNQPQH
CDR3 length: 11
D gene: .
V gene: TRBV24-1

CDR3 protein: ASSQKGWLSGSTDTQY
CDR3 length: 16
D gene: .
V gene: TRBV7-9

CDR3 protein: ASSRQIYNSPLH
CDR3 length: 12
D gene: .
V gene: TRBV28

CDR3 protein: SLEGKTGELF
CDR3 length: 10
D gene: .
V gene: TRBV20-1

CDR3 protein: ATSDPGTGEAF
CDR3 length: 11
D gene: TRBD1
V gene: TRBV24-1

CDR3 protein: ASSARPYNEQF
CDR3 length: 11
D gene: .
V gene: TRBV28

CDR3 protein: ASSNGYYT
CDR3 length: 8
D gene: .
V gene: TRBV21-1

CDR3 protein: SAYALADEQF
CDR3 length: 10
D gene: TRBD2
V gene: TRBV20-1